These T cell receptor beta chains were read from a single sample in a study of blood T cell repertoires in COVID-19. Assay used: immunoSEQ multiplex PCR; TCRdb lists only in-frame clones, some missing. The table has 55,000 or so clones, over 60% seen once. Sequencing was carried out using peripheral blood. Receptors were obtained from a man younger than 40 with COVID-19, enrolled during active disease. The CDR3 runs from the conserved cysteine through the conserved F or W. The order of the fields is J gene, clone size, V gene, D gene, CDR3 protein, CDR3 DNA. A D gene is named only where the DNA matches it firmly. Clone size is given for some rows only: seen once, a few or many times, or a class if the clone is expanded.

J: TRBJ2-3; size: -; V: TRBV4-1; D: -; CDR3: CASSAQWGGTDTQYF; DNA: TGCGCCAGCAGCGCCCAATGGGGGGGCACAGATACGCAGTATTTT
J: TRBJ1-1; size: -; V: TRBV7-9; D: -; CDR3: CASSLARGEGTEAFF; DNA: TGTGCCAGCAGCTTAGCCCGGGGAGAGGGCACTGAAGCTTTCTTT
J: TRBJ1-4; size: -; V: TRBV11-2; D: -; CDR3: CASSLQRGNEKLFF; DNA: TGTGCCAGCAGCTTACAGAGGGGGAATGAAAAACTGTTTTTT
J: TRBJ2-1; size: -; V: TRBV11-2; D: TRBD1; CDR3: CASVGTVKYNEQFF; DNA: TGTGCCAGCGTCGGGACAGTAAAATACAATGAGCAGTTCTTC
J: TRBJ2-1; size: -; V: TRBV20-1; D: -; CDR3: CSSGGTEQFF; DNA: TGCAGTTCAGGGGGGACTGAGCAGTTCTTC
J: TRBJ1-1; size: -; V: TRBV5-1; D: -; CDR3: CASSLAHVNTEAFF; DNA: TGCGCCAGCAGCTTGGCCCATGTGAACACTGAAGCTTTCTTT
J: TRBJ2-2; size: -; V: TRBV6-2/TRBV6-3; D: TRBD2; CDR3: CASSYSLGRAGELFF; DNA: TGTGCCAGCAGTTACTCTCTTGGGAGGGCCGGGGAGCTGTTTTTT
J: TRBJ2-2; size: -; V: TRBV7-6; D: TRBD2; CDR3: CASSYGLAGGQPGELFF; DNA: TGTGCCAGCAGCTACGGACTAGCGGGGGGGCAGCCCGGGGAGCTGTTTTTT
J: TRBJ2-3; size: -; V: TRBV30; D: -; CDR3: CAWSGPGSATDTQYF; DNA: TGTGCCTGGAGCGGCCCCGGGTCAGCCACAGATACGCAGTATTTT
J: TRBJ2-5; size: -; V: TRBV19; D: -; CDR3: CASSIDQETQYF; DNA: TGTGCCAGTAGTATAGACCAGGAGACCCAGTACTTC
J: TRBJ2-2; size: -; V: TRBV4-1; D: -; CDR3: CASSPVSGGSGELFF; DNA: TGCGCCAGCAGCCCTGTGTCGGGGGGCAGCGGGGAGCTGTTTTTT
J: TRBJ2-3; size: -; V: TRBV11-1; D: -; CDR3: CASSSSRNTDTQYF; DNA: TGTGCCAGCAGCTCCTCGAGGAACACAGATACGCAGTATTTT
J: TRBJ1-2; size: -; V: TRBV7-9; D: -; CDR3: CASSLDAGNYYGYTF; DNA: TGTGCCAGCAGCTTAGATGCAGGGAACTACTATGGCTACACCTTC
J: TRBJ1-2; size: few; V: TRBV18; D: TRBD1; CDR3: CASSPDREYGYTF; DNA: TGTGCCAGCTCCCCGGACAGGGAATACGGCTACACCTTC
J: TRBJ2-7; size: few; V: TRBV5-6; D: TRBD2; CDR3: CASSSISGRQWGEQYF; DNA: TGTGCCAGCAGCTCAATTTCCGGGAGGCAATGGGGCGAGCAGTACTTC
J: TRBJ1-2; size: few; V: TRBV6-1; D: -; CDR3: CASSEARTAF; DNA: TGTGCCAGCAGTGAAGCGAGAACAGCCTTC
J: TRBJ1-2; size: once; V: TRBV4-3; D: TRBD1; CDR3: CASSQEYGTGGHGYTF; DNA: TGCGCCAGCAGCCAAGAATATGGGACAGGGGGCCATGGCTACACCTTC
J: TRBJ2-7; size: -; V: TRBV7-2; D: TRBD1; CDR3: CASSLAPGQGTYEQYF; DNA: TGTGCCAGCAGCTTAGCCCCGGGACAGGGGACCTACGAGCAGTACTTC
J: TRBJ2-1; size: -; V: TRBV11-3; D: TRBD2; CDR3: CASSLITSGVYNEQFF; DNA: TGTGCCAGCAGCTTAATCACTAGCGGTGTATACAATGAGCAGTTCTTC
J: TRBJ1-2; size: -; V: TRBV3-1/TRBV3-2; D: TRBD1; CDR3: CASSQAQGGFHYGYTF; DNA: TGTGCCAGCAGCCAAGCACAGGGGGGATTTCACTATGGCTACACCTTC
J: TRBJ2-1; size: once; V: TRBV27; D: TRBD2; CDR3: CASCPSGRREQFF; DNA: TGTGCCAGCTGCCCTAGCGGGAGACGAGAGCAGTTCTTC
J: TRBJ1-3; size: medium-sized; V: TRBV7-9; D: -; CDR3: CASGDWRLLNTIYF; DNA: TGTGCCAGCGGCGATTGGAGGCTCCTAAACACCATATATTTT
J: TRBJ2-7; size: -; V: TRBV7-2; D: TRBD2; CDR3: CASSPSSGGRASHEQYF; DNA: TGTGCCAGCAGCCCTTCTTCGGGGGGGAGGGCCTCTCACGAGCAGTACTTC
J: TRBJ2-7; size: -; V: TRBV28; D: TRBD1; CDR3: CASSFRGQGSYEQYF; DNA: TGTGCCAGCAGTTTTAGGGGACAGGGGTCCTACGAGCAGTACTTC
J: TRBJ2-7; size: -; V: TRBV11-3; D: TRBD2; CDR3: CASSPPVREVYEQYF; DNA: TGTGCCAGCAGTCCTCCGGTGCGGGAGGTCTACGAGCAGTACTTC
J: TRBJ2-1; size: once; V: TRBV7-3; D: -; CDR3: CASTPLSYNEQFF; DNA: TGTGCCAGCACCCCCCTCTCCTACAATGAGCAGTTCTTC
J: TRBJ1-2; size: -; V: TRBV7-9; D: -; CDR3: CASSLARQGGYTF; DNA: TGTGCCAGCAGCTTAGCCCGACAAGGCGGCTACACCTTC
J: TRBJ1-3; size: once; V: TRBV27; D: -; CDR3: CASSPVAVTGSLGNTIYF; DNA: TGTGCCAGCAGTCCGGTCGCTGTTACGGGTTCGCTCGGAAACACCATATATTTT
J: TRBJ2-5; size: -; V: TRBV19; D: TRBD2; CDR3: CASRATSVTVETQYF; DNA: TGTGCCAGTAGGGCGACTAGCGTAACTGTGGAGACCCAGTACTTC
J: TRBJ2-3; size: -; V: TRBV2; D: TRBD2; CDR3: CASKGSSGWPDTQYF; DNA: TGTGCCAGCAAGGGTTCTAGCGGGTGGCCAGATACGCAGTATTTT
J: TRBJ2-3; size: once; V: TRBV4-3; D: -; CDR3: CASGGPQATSTQYF; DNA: TGCGCCAGCGGGGGCCCACAGGCGACGAGCACGCAGTATTTT
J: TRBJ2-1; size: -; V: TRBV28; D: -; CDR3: CASFPTGYNEQFF; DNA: TGTGCCAGTTTCCCCACAGGGTACAATGAGCAGTTCTTC
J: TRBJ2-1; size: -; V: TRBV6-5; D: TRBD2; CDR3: CAIGGLAGSNEQFF; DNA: TGTGCCATCGGGGGACTAGCGGGATCGAATGAGCAGTTCTTC
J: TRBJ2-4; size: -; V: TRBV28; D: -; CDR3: CASSLWGSAGKNIQYF; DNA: TGTGCCAGCAGTTTATGGGGCTCCGCCGGAAAAAACATTCAGTACTTC
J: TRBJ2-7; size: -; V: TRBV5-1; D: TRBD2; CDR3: CASSLGLAGGPYEQYF; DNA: TGCGCCAGCAGCTTAGGACTAGCGGGAGGACCTTACGAGCAGTACTTC
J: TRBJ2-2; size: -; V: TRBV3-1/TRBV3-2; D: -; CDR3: CASSGRVLAGELFF; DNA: TGTGCCAGCAGCGGTAGAGTTTTGGCCGGGGAGCTGTTTTTT
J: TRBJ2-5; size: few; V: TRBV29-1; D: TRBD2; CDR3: CSVGLAGGQETQYF; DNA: TGCAGCGTTGGACTAGCGGGGGGGCAAGAGACCCAGTACTTC
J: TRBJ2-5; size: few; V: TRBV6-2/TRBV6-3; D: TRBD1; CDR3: CASSPLGQHQETQYF; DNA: TGTGCCAGCAGCCCACTGGGACAGCACCAAGAGACCCAGTACTTC
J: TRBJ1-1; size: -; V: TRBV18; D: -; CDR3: CASSPDERGTEAFF; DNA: TGTGCCAGCTCACCAGACGAACGGGGCACTGAAGCTTTCTTT
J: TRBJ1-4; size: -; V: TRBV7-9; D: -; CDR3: CASSLESGFNEKLFF; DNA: TGTGCCAGCAGCTTAGAGTCGGGTTTCAATGAAAAACTGTTTTTT
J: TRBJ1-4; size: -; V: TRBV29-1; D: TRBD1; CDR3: CSVLNGTGYEKLFF; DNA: TGCAGCGTCCTAAACGGGACAGGGTACGAAAAACTGTTTTTT
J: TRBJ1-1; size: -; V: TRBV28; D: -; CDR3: CASSTYTEAFF; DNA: TGTGCCAGCTCTACTTACACTGAAGCTTTCTTT